This T cell receptor beta chain was documented in a study of siplizumab effects on memory and regulatory T cells. Study-wide results and limits: Both greater diversity than memory cells and a major contribution to the alloresponse seemed to characterize naive T cells.

A remark on this clone: Its antigen is as yet unknown.

TCRdb's copy holds only in-frame clones and misses some; the assay was immunoSEQ multiplex PCR. This table holds around 110,000 clones, roughly 94% found once. The CDR3 extends over 16 amino acids. Germline values: CDR1 LNHDA, CDR2 SQIVND (reference sequence). V was shortened by 3 bases and J by 4 bases, with 17 bases between the two germline ends. The J gene is TRBJ2-3, the V gene TRBV19; tentative D call: TRBD2 (5 bases). The TCR comes from a human donor in good health. The source material was non-Treg CD4+ T cells sorted from blood. The CDR3 loop reads CASSIEGSGVSDTQYF. CDR3 coding DNA: TGTGCCAGTAGTATCGAGGGATCTGGGGTTTCAGATACGCAGTATTTT.